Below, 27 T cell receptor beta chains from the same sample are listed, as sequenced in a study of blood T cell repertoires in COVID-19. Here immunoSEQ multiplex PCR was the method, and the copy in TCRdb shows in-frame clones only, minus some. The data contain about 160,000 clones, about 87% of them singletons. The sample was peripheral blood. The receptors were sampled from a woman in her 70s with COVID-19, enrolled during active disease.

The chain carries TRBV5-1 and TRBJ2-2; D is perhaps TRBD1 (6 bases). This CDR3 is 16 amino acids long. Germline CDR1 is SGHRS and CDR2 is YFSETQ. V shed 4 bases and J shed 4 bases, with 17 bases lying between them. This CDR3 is CASSPTITQGTGELFF. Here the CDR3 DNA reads TGCGCCAGCAGCCCAACGATTACACAGGGCACCGGGGAGCTGTTTTTT.

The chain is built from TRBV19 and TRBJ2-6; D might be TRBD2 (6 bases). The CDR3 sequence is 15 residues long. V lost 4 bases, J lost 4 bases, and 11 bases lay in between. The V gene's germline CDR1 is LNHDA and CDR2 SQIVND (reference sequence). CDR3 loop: CASSRGVDGANVLTF. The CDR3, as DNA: TGTGCCAGTAGTAGGGGGGTTGACGGGGCCAACGTCCTGACTTTC.

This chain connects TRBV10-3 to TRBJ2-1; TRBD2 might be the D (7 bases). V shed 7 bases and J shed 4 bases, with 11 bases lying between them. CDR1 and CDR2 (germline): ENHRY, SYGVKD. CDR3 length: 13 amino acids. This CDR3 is CAINGGPYNEQFF. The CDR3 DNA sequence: TGTGCCATCAACGGGGGGCCATACAATGAGCAGTTCTTC.

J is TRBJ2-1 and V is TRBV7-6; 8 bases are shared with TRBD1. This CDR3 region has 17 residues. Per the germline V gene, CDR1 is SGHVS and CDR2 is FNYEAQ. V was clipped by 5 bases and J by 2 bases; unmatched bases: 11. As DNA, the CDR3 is TGTGCCAGCAGCAGGGGGATACCGGGACAGGCCTACAATGAGCAGTTCTTC. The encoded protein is CASSRGIPGQAYNEQFF.

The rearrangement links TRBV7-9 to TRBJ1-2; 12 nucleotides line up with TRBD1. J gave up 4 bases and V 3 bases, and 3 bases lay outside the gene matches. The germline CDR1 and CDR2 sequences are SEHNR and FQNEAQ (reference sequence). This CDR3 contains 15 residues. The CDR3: CASSFGTGGLYGYTF. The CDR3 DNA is TGTGCCAGCAGCTTCGGGACAGGGGGCCTCTATGGCTACACCTTC.

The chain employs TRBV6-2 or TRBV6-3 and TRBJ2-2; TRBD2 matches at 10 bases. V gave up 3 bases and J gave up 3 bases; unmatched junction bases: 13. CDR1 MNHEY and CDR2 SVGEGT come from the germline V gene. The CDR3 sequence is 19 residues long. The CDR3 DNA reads TGTGCCAGCAGTTATATCTCGAAGCGGGGGGGCCGGGACACCGGGGAGCTGTTTTTT. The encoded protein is CASSYISKRGGRDTGELFF.

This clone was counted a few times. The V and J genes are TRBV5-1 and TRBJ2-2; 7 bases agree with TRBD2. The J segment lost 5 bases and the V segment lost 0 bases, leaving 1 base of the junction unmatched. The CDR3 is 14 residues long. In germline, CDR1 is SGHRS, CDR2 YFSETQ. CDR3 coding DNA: TGCGCCAGCAGCTTGGCCGGGGGGACCGGGGAGCTGTTTTTT. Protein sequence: CASSLAGGTGELFF.

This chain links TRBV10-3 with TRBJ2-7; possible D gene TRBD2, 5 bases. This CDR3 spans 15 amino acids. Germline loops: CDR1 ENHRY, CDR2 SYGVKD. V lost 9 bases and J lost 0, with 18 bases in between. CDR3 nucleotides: TGTGCCATTACTAAGGAGGTTTCGCTCTCCTACGAGCAGTACTTC. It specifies CAITKEVSLSYEQYF.

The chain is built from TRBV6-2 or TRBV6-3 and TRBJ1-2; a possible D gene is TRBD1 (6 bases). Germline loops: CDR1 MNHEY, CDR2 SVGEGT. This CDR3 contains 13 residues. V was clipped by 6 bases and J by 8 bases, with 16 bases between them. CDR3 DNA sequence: TGTGCCAGCAGCGACGTACAGGGTCGAGGCTACACCTTC. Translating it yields CASSDVQGRGYTF.

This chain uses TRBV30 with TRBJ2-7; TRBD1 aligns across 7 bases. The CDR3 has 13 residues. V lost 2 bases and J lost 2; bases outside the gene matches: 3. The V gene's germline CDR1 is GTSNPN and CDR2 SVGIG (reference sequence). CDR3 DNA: TGTGCCTGGAGTTGGGACAGTACCTACGAGCAGTACTTC. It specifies CAWSWDSTYEQYF.

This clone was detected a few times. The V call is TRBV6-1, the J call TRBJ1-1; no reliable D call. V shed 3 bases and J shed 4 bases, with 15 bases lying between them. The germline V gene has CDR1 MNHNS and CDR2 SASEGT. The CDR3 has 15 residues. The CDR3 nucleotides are TGTGCCAGCAGTGACCGCGATGGAGGGCCCACTGAAGCTTTCTTT. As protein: CASSDRDGGPTEAFF.

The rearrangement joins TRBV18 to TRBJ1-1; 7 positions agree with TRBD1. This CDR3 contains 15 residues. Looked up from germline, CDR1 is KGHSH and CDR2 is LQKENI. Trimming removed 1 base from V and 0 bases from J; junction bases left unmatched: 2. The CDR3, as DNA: TGTGCCAGCTCACCACAGGGGGCCATGAACACTGAAGCTTTCTTT. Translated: CASSPQGAMNTEAFF.

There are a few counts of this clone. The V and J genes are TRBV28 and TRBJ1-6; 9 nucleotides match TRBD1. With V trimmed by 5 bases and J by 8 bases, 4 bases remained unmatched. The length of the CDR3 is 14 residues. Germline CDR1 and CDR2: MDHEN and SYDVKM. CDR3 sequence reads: CASSMDRGDSPLHF. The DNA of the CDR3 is TGTGCCAGCAGTATGGACAGGGGCGATTCACCCCTCCACTTT.

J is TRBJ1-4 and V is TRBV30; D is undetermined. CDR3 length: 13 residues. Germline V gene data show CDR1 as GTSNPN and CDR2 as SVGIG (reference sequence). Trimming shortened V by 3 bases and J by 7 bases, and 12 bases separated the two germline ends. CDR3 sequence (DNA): TGTGCCTGGAGCCCCACCCGGGGTGAAAAACTGTTTTTT. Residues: CAWSPTRGEKLFF.

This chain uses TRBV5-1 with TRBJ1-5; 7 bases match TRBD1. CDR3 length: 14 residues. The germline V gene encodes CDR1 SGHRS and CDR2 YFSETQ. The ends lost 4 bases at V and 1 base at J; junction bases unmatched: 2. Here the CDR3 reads CASSPTGSNQPQHF. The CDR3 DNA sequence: TGCGCCAGCAGCCCGACAGGGAGCAATCAGCCCCAGCATTTT.

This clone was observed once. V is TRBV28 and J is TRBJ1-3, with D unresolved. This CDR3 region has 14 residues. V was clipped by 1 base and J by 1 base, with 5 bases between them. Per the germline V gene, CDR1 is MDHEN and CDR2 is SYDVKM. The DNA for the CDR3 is TGTGCCAGCAGTTTATCGGGTTCTGGAAACACCATATATTTT. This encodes CASSLSGSGNTIYF.

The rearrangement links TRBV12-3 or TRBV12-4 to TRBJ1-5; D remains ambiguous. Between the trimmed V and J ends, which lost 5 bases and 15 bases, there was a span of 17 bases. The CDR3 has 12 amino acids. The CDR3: CASSLNGETRHF. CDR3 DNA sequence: TGTGCCAGCAGTCTCAATGGAGAGACGAGGCATTTT.

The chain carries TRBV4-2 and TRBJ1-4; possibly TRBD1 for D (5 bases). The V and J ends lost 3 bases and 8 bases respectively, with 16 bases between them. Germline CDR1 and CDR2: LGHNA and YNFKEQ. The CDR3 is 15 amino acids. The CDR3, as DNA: TGTGCCAGCAGCCAGACTACTACCCGGGGGGAAAAACTGTTTTTT. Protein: CASSQTTTRGEKLFF.

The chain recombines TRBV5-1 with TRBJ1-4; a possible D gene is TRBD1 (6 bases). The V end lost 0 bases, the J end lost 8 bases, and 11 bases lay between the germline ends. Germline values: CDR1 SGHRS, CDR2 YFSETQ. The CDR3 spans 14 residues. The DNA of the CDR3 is TGCGCCAGCAGCTTGGCGCCAGGGGTCGAAAAACTGTTTTTT. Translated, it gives CASSLAPGVEKLFF.

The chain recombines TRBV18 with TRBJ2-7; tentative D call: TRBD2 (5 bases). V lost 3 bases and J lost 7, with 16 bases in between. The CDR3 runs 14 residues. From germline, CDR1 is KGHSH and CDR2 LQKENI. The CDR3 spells CASSPRELAIEQYF. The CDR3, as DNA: TGTGCCAGCTCACCCCGGGAATTGGCAATTGAGCAGTACTTC. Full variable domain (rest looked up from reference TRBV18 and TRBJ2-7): NAGVMQNPRHLVRRRGQEARLRCSPMKGHSHVYWYRQLPEEGLKFMVYLQKENIIDESGMPKERFSAEFPKEGPSILRIQQVVRGDSAAYFCASSPRELAIEQYFGPGTRLTVT.

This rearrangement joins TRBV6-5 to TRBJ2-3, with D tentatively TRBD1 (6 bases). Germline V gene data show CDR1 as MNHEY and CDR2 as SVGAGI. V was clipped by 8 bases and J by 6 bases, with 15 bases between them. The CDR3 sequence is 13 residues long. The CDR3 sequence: CASRSRGWDTQYF. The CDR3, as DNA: TGTGCCAGCCGTAGCAGGGGTTGGGATACGCAGTATTTT.

The CDR3 coding sequence is TGCAGTGCTAGTCACGGAATGGGGACAGGTACATACAATGAGCAGTTCTTC. It specifies CSASHGMGTGTYNEQFF. This chain joins TRBV20-1 and TRBJ2-1; 8 nucleotides align to TRBD1. V lost 3 bases, J lost 4 bases, and 14 bases stayed unmatched. CDR1 and CDR2 (germline): DFQATT, SNEGSKA (reference sequence). The CDR3 sequence is 17 residues long.

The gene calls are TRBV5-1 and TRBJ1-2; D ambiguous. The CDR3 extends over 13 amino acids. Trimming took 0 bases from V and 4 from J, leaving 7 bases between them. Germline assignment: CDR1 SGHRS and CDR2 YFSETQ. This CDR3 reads CASSLVRGYGYTF. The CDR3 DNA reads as TGCGCCAGCAGCTTGGTACGGGGCTATGGCTACACCTTC.

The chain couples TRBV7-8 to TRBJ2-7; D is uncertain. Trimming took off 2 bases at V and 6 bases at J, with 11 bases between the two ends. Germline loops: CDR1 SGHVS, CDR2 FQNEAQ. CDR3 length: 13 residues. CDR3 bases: TGTGCCAGCAGCTTACAGAGAGAGGTCGAGCAGTACTTC. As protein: CASSLQREVEQYF.

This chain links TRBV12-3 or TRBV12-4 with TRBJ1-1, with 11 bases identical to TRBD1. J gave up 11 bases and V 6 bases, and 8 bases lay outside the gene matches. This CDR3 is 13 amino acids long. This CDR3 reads CASSLGQGVGAFF. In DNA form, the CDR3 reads TGTGCCAGCAGCTTGGGACAGGGGGTAGGGGCTTTCTTT.

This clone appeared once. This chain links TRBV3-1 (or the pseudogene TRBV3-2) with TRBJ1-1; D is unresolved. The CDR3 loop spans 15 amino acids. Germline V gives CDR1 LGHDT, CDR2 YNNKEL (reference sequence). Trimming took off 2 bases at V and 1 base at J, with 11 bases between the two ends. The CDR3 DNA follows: TGTGCCAGCAGCCAACTGAGACGGGAGAACACTGAAGCTTTCTTT. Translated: CASSQLRRENTEAFF.

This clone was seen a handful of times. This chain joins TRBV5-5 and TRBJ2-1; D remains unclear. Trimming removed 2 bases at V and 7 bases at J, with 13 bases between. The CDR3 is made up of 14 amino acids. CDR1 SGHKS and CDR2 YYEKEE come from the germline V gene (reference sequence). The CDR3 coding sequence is TGTGCCAGCAGCTTTGGTCCAGGTCCAAATGAGCAGTTCTTC. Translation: CASSFGPGPNEQFF. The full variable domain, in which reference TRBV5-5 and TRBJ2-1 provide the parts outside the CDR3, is DAGVTQSPTHLIKTRGQQVTLRCSPISGHKSVSWYQQVLGQGPQFIFQYYEKEERGRGNFPDRFSARQFPNYSSELNVNALLLGDSALYLCASSFGPGPNEQFFGPGTRLTVL.